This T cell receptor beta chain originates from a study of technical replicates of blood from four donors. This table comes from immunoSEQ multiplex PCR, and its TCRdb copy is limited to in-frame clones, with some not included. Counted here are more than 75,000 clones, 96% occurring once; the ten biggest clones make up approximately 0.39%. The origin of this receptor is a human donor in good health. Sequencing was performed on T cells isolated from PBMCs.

CDR3 residues: CASSLDGGSSYEQYF. The CDR3 DNA follows: TGTGCCAGCTCGCTGGATGGGGGGAGCTCCTACGAGCAGTACTTC. This chain links TRBV6-1 with TRBJ2-7, with a tentative D call TRBD2 (6 bases). This CDR3 comprises 15 residues. Germline V CDR1 and CDR2: MNHNS, SASEGT. Trimming took 8 bases from V and 0 from J, leaving 17 bases between them.